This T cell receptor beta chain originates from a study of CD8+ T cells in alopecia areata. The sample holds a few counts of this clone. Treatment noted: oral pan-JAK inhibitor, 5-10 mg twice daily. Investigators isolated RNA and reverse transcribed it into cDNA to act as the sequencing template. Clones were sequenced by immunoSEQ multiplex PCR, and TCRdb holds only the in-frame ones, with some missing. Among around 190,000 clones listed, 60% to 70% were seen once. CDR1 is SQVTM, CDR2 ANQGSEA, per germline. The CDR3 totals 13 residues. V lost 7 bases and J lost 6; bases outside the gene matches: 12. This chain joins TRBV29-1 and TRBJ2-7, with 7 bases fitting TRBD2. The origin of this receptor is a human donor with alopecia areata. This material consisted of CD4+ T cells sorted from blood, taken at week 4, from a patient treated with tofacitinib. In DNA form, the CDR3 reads TGCAGCGCGGAGCGGGGCAATTCGGGCGAGCAGTACTTC. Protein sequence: CSAERGNSGEQYF.